This T cell receptor beta chain emerged from a study of cytomegalovirus exposure and HLA in healthy donors. General observations from the study: The dataset shows that most TCR sequences were rare, while some public TCRs occurred in many donors. In a later analysis, an Asian-associated ancestry cluster reportedly showed fewer N-insertions than the roughly 730-donor mean. The majority of CMV-associated TCR beta chains were reported as apparently HLA-restricted in a later analysis.

Primers included in the PCR were 60 Vbeta and 13 Jbeta primers. Produced via immunoSEQ multiplex PCR; TCRdb's table is partial and in-frame only. The sample lists approximately 100,000 clones, around three quarters occurring once. Germline V gene sequence: CDR1 MNHEY, CDR2 SVGAGI. Deletions cut 4 bases from V and 2 bases from J, with 8 bases between. This CDR3 comprises 13 residues. This clone was found a few times. Its antigen is currently unknown. Sequencing was carried out using PBMCs. The source is a female donor in good health and CMV-seropositive. The V call is TRBV6-5, the J call TRBJ1-1; D not resolved. DNA of the CDR3: TGTGCCAGCAGTTCCCCAGTCAACACTGAAGCTTTCTTT. This sequence encodes CASSSPVNTEAFF.